These 17 T cell receptor beta chains originate from one sample sequenced in a study of blood T cell repertoires in COVID-19. The repertoire was sequenced with immunoSEQ multiplex PCR; TCRdb's copy has only in-frame clones and lacks some. The sample lists about 170,000 clones; 70% to 90% were seen once. Sequenced: peripheral blood. Receptors were obtained from a man aged 60 to 69 who had recovered from COVID-19.

The chain is built from TRBV11-1 and TRBJ2-1, with 14 bases fitting TRBD2. Germline V CDR1 and CDR2: SGHAT, FQDESV (reference sequence). Germline trimming cut 4 bases from V and 10 bases from J; bases unmatched to any gene: 9. The CDR3 runs to 16 residues. CDR3: CASSSLGLAGAGEQFF. CDR3 nucleotide sequence: TGTGCCAGCAGCTCCCTGGGACTAGCGGGGGCAGGGGAGCAGTTCTTC.

This chain connects TRBV30 to TRBJ1-4, with 9 positions matching TRBD1. CDR3 length: 14 amino acids. Germline V lookup: CDR1 GTSNPN, CDR2 SVGIG (reference sequence). V trimming: 7 bases; J trimming: 7 bases; junction bases outside the gene matches: 10. The CDR3 DNA reads TGTGCCTTTCGGGACAGGGCGAGAGGTGAAAAACTGTTTTTT. Encoded protein: CAFRDRARGEKLFF.

The chain joins TRBV6-5 to TRBJ1-1; D may be TRBD1 (6 bases). The CDR3 is made up of 13 amino acids. Germline CDR1 MNHEY, CDR2 SVGAGI. V shed 2 bases and J shed 5 bases, with 9 bases lying between them. The CDR3 loop reads CASSYGGRTEAFF. The CDR3 DNA follows: TGTGCCAGCAGTTACGGGGGCCGTACTGAAGCTTTCTTT.

The chain has TRBV13 and TRBJ1-1; 7 positions match TRBD1. V dropped 6 bases and J dropped 1; count of bases not matched to a gene: 8. The CDR3 extends over 15 amino acids. Germline assignment: CDR1 PRHDT and CDR2 FYEKMQ (reference sequence). Written as DNA, the CDR3 is TGTGCCAGCAGTAATACAGGGGAACGGAACACTGAAGCTTTCTTT. This sequence encodes CASSNTGERNTEAFF.

The chain has TRBV11-3 and TRBJ2-1, with 11 nucleotides matching TRBD1. This CDR3 spans 16 amino acids. Germline CDR1 reads SGHNT; CDR2 reads YENEEA. Unmatched junction bases numbered 3, after V lost 4 bases and J lost 1 base. The CDR3 loop is CASSSRDRGSYNEQFF. CDR3 nucleotides: TGTGCCAGCAGCTCCCGGGACAGGGGGTCCTACAATGAGCAGTTCTTC.

V gene TRBV7-9 combines with J gene TRBJ1-1; TRBD1 matches 8 bases. CDR3 length: 14 residues. Germline V lookup: CDR1 SEHNR, CDR2 FQNEAQ (reference sequence). J gave up 7 bases and V 3 bases, and 7 bases lay outside the gene matches. The CDR3 sequence: CASSFFTGGDEAFF. The CDR3 DNA sequence: TGTGCCAGCAGCTTTTTTACAGGGGGGGATGAAGCTTTCTTT.

V is TRBV2 and J is TRBJ2-2; tentatively, D is TRBD1 (5 bases). Germline values: CDR1 SNHLY, CDR2 FYNNEI. The CDR3 is 15 residues long. V was cut by 6 bases and J by 4 bases, with 15 bases left in between. The CDR3 here is CASSATATGTGELFF. The DNA of the CDR3 is TGTGCCAGCAGCGCGACAGCCACGGGCACCGGGGAGCTGTTTTTT.

The chain links TRBV5-4 to TRBJ1-1, with a weak D call TRBD1 (6 bases). CDR1 is SGHNT and CDR2 is YYREEE in the germline V gene (reference sequence). The CDR3 is 13 amino acids. V was trimmed by 0 bases and J by 4 bases, leaving 7 bases between them. CDR3: CASSLDRATEAFF. DNA for the CDR3: TGTGCCAGCAGCTTGGACAGGGCCACTGAAGCTTTCTTT.

The CDR3 DNA reads as TGTGCCAGCAGGCTGGCGGGGCCGAGGCGTTCCTACGAGCAGTACTTC. Protein: CASRLAGPRRSYEQYF. The rearrangement joins TRBV5-4 to TRBJ2-7; D is possibly TRBD2 (6 bases). Germline assignment: CDR1 SGHNT and CDR2 YYREEE (reference sequence). CDR3 length equals 16 residues. The V end lost 5 bases, the J end lost 1 base, and 19 bases lay between the germline ends.

This clone appeared a single time. J is TRBJ1-3 and V is TRBV19, with D perhaps TRBD1 (5 bases). Germline values: CDR1 LNHDA, CDR2 SQIVND (reference sequence). V lost 1 base and J lost 0, with 10 bases in between. The CDR3 covers 16 residues. This chain's CDR3 is CASSIGYRFSGNTIYF. CDR3 nucleotide sequence: TGTGCCAGTAGTATAGGGTACAGGTTCTCTGGAAACACCATATATTTT.

This clone was seen a few times. The genes are TRBV7-9 and TRBJ2-2; unclear D gene. Trimming shortened V by 4 bases and J by 7 bases, and 7 bases separated the two germline ends. CDR1 is SEHNR and CDR2 is FQNEAQ in the germline V gene (reference sequence). This CDR3 region has 12 residues. The CDR3 here is CASSSHYGELFF. The CDR3 DNA reads as TGTGCCAGCAGCTCCCACTACGGGGAGCTGTTTTTT.

This clone was observed a single time. V gene TRBV19 combines with J gene TRBJ2-1, with TRBD1 as a possible D gene (7 bases). This CDR3 region has 17 residues. Germline CDR1 reads LNHDA; CDR2 reads SQIVND (reference sequence). V was shortened by 5 bases and J by 2 bases, with 19 bases between the two germline ends. DNA of the CDR3: TGTGCCAGTAGTGTATATGGGGGGACAGTTACCTACAATGAGCAGTTCTTC. Translating gives CASSVYGGTVTYNEQFF.

This clone has only one observation. The chain uses TRBV3-1 (or the pseudogene TRBV3-2) and TRBJ1-4; tentative D call: TRBD1 (5 bases). V lost 1 base and J 8 bases, leaving 14 bases between the germline ends. This CDR3 has 15 amino acids. Per the germline V gene, CDR1 is LGHDT and CDR2 is YNNKEL (reference sequence). The CDR3 DNA follows: TGTGCCAGCAGCCAAGCGTCGGGGGTTTGGGAAAAACTGTTTTTT. Protein product: CASSQASGVWEKLFF.

The chain joins TRBV2 to TRBJ1-1, with 9 bases lining up with TRBD1. There are 14 residues in the CDR3. Trimming removed 7 bases from V and 8 bases from J; junction bases left unmatched: 11. In germline, CDR1 is SNHLY, CDR2 FYNNEI. The CDR3 region is CASTSSGTGNEAFF. The CDR3 DNA reads as TGTGCCAGCACCTCCTCTGGGACAGGGAACGAAGCTTTCTTT.

This chain links TRBV6-5 with TRBJ1-6; D call uncertain. The CDR3 spans 12 residues. Germline V lookup: CDR1 MNHEY, CDR2 SVGAGI. The ends were cut back, 4 bases at V and 14 bases at J, with 12 bases in the middle. The CDR3 protein is CASSSERGALHF. The CDR3 nucleotides are TGTGCCAGCAGTTCGGAACGAGGTGCCCTCCACTTT.

J is TRBJ2-2 and V is TRBV19; D is possibly TRBD1 (6 bases). Deletions cut 1 base from V and 3 bases from J, with 9 bases between. The CDR3 totals 15 residues. Germline V gene sequence: CDR1 LNHDA, CDR2 SQIVND (reference sequence). In DNA, the CDR3 is TGTGCCAGTAGTATAGCCAGGGGAGACACCGGGGAGCTGTTTTTT. Amino acids: CASSIARGDTGELFF. Looking up the rest from reference TRBV19 and TRBJ2-2 gives the full variable domain: DGGITQSPKYLFRKEGQNVTLSCEQNLNHDAMYWYRQDPGQGLRLIYYSQIVNDFQKGDIAEGYSVSREKKESFPLTVTSAQKNPTAFYLCASSIARGDTGELFFGEGSRLTVL.

V and J are TRBV29-1 and TRBJ2-7; TRBD1 agrees at 7 bases. Trimming at V came to 1 base and at J to 3 bases, leaving 6 bases not matched to a gene. Germline lookup yields CDR1 SQVTM and CDR2 ANQGSEA. CDR3 length equals 14 residues. The CDR3 region is CSVEGPQGVYEQYF. The CDR3 region has the DNA TGCAGCGTTGAAGGCCCCCAGGGGGTCTACGAGCAGTACTTC.